This TCR beta chain was captured by sequencing in a study of patients and donors after allogeneic stem cell transplantation. TCRdb used MiXCR to reprocess the RT-PCR reads, holding one entry per CDR3 protein. The sample holds about a million distinct CDR3 sequences, roughly 18% seen once. This CDR3 region has 14 residues. Germline values: CDR1 MNHNS, CDR2 SASEGT. Trimming left V 5 bases short and J 6 bases short, with 17 bases between. This chain joins TRBV6-1 and TRBJ2-7; D remains ambiguous. This clonotype was obtained from a human donor who was either an allogeneic HSCT recipient or a stem cell or donor lymphocyte infusion donor (not recorded which). It is not recorded whose cells these are; they may come from a transplant donor. Source material: blood, either unsorted or a sorted T cell fraction (not recorded which). CDR3 nucleotides: TGTGCCAGCAGTCCGGGCCCTTACCCAGGCGAGCAGTACTTC. Residues: CASSPGPYPGEQYF.